These T cell receptor beta chains were read from a single sample in a study of blood T cell repertoires in COVID-19. The data were produced by immunoSEQ multiplex PCR, yet TCRdb's version contains in-frame clones alone and is incomplete. Of hundreds of thousands of clones in the sample, approximately 88% were seen once. The sequenced sample consisted of PBMCs or T cells enriched from blood (not recorded which). These TCRs come from a woman aged 40 to 49 with acute COVID-19. Both conserved end residues are part of each CDR3. Each record gives: V gene, J gene, D gene, clone size, CDR3 protein, CDR3 DNA. The D gene is left open where the match is weak. Clone size is stated in some rows and not others, as once, few, many or a class when expanded.

V gene: TRBV19; J gene: TRBJ2-2; D gene: NA; clone size: NA; CDR3 protein: CASSIGQRNANTGELFF; CDR3 DNA: TGTGCCAGTAGTATCGGTCAGAGGAACGCGAACACCGGGGAGCTGTTTTTT
V gene: TRBV4-3; J gene: TRBJ1-6; D gene: NA; clone size: NA; CDR3 protein: CASSQGAGVAYNSPLHF; CDR3 DNA: TGCGCCAGCAGCCAAGGGGCCGGGGTAGCCTATAATTCACCCCTCCACTTT
V gene: TRBV11-3; J gene: TRBJ1-2; D gene: NA; clone size: NA; CDR3 protein: CASSQTWDTEFYGYTF; CDR3 DNA: TGTGCCAGCAGCCAAACGTGGGACACCGAGTTCTATGGCTACACCTTC
V gene: TRBV7-7; J gene: TRBJ2-3; D gene: NA; clone size: NA; CDR3 protein: CASSPRGSGTDTQYF; CDR3 DNA: TGTGCTAGCAGCCCCCGAGGCTCCGGCACAGATACGCAGTATTTT
V gene: TRBV19; J gene: TRBJ1-2; D gene: NA; clone size: NA; CDR3 protein: CASSARQVFYGYTF; CDR3 DNA: TGTGCCAGTAGTGCAAGACAGGTCTTCTATGGCTACACCTTC
V gene: TRBV18; J gene: TRBJ2-1; D gene: TRBD2; clone size: NA; CDR3 protein: CASSFTSGSSYNEQFF; CDR3 DNA: TGTGCCAGCTCATTCACTAGCGGGAGCTCCTACAATGAGCAGTTCTTC
V gene: TRBV6-5; J gene: TRBJ1-2; D gene: NA; clone size: NA; CDR3 protein: CASSYSRVGGYTF; CDR3 DNA: TGTGCCAGCAGTTACAGCAGGGTAGGCGGCTACACCTTC
V gene: TRBV4-3; J gene: TRBJ1-6; D gene: NA; clone size: few; CDR3 protein: CASSQEGRASPLHF; CDR3 DNA: TGCGCCAGCAGCCAAGAAGGCAGGGCTTCACCCCTCCACTTT
V gene: TRBV10-3; J gene: TRBJ1-3; D gene: NA; clone size: NA; CDR3 protein: CAIRDSRNSGNTIYF; CDR3 DNA: TGTGCCATCAGGGACAGTAGGAACTCTGGAAACACCATATATTTT
V gene: TRBV11-2; J gene: TRBJ1-4; D gene: TRBD1; clone size: NA; CDR3 protein: CASSFPGQGPRLFF; CDR3 DNA: TGTGCCAGCAGCTTCCCGGGACAGGGTCCGAGACTGTTTTTT
V gene: TRBV24-1; J gene: TRBJ1-1; D gene: NA; clone size: once; CDR3 protein: CATSDLQRGLCTEAFF; CDR3 DNA: TGTGCCACCAGTGATTTGCAAAGGGGGTTGTGCACTGAAGCTTTCTTT
V gene: TRBV5-4; J gene: TRBJ1-2; D gene: NA; clone size: once; CDR3 protein: CASTVRGMTNYGYTF; CDR3 DNA: TGTGCCAGCACCGTTAGAGGTATGACTAACTATGGCTACACCTTC
V gene: TRBV24-1; J gene: TRBJ2-3; D gene: TRBD2; clone size: NA; CDR3 protein: CATSDTSGPTDTQYF; CDR3 DNA: TGTGCCACCAGTGATACTAGCGGGCCCACAGATACGCAGTATTTT
V gene: TRBV7-3; J gene: TRBJ2-5; D gene: TRBD2; clone size: NA; CDR3 protein: CASSLTGLAEETQYF; CDR3 DNA: TGTGCCAGCAGCTTAACTGGCCTAGCGGAAGAGACCCAGTACTTC
V gene: TRBV3-1/TRBV3-2; J gene: TRBJ2-2; D gene: NA; clone size: NA; CDR3 protein: CASSQDLPRNTGELFF; CDR3 DNA: TGTGCCAGCAGCCAAGATCTTCCGAGGAACACCGGGGAGCTGTTTTTT
V gene: TRBV7-8; J gene: TRBJ2-7; D gene: TRBD2; clone size: NA; CDR3 protein: CASSFGGGAGAGASYEQYF; CDR3 DNA: TGTGCCAGCAGCTTTGGAGGGGGGGCCGGAGCGGGAGCATCCTACGAGCAGTACTTC
V gene: TRBV10-3; J gene: TRBJ1-2; D gene: NA; clone size: NA; CDR3 protein: CAISEPEAGIDGYTF; CDR3 DNA: TGTGCCATCAGTGAGCCTGAAGCAGGTATTGACGGCTACACCTTC
V gene: TRBV18; J gene: TRBJ2-4; D gene: TRBD1; clone size: NA; CDR3 protein: CASSPLFDRVAKNIQYF; CDR3 DNA: TGTGCCAGCTCACCATTATTCGACAGGGTGGCCAAAAACATTCAGTACTTC
V gene: TRBV7-3; J gene: TRBJ2-5; D gene: TRBD2; clone size: NA; CDR3 protein: CASSRLAGGTETQYF; CDR3 DNA: TGTGCCAGCAGCCGACTAGCGGGAGGTACGGAGACCCAGTACTTC
V gene: TRBV29-1; J gene: TRBJ2-1; D gene: TRBD2; clone size: NA; CDR3 protein: CSGLTSGRTDEQFF; CDR3 DNA: TGCAGCGGACTGACTAGCGGGAGAACGGATGAGCAGTTCTTC
V gene: TRBV10-2; J gene: TRBJ1-2; D gene: NA; clone size: NA; CDR3 protein: CASSGNRRLGYGYTF; CDR3 DNA: TGCGCCAGCAGTGGGAACAGAAGGTTGGGCTATGGCTACACCTTC
V gene: TRBV7-9; J gene: TRBJ2-5; D gene: TRBD2; clone size: NA; CDR3 protein: CASSYTASGVGGETQYF; CDR3 DNA: TGTGCCAGCAGCTATACAGCTAGCGGAGTAGGTGGAGAGACCCAGTACTTC
V gene: TRBV11-3; J gene: TRBJ1-1; D gene: NA; clone size: NA; CDR3 protein: CASSQRTLGFYTEAFF; CDR3 DNA: TGTGCCAGCAGCCAAAGGACATTGGGGTTCTACACTGAAGCTTTCTTT
V gene: TRBV3-1/TRBV3-2; J gene: TRBJ1-2; D gene: NA; clone size: NA; CDR3 protein: CASSQVSQQGDYTF; CDR3 DNA: TGTGCCAGCAGCCAAGTCAGCCAGCAGGGTGACTACACCTTC
V gene: TRBV5-6; J gene: TRBJ2-3; D gene: NA; clone size: NA; CDR3 protein: CASSSGGNTQYF; CDR3 DNA: TGTGCCAGCAGCTCCGGAGGTAATACGCAGTATTTT
V gene: TRBV11-3; J gene: TRBJ2-1; D gene: NA; clone size: NA; CDR3 protein: CASSLDGQYNEQFF; CDR3 DNA: TGTGCCAGCAGCTTAGATGGACAGTACAATGAGCAGTTCTTC
V gene: TRBV19; J gene: TRBJ1-1; D gene: TRBD1; clone size: once; CDR3 protein: CASSIDGDSLTEAFF; CDR3 DNA: TGTGCCAGTAGTATAGATGGGGACAGCCTCACTGAAGCTTTCTTT
V gene: TRBV9; J gene: TRBJ2-1; D gene: TRBD2; clone size: NA; CDR3 protein: CASSVATKLAGGVYEQFF; CDR3 DNA: TGTGCCAGCAGCGTAGCTACTAAGCTAGCGGGAGGAGTCTATGAGCAGTTCTTC
V gene: TRBV30; J gene: TRBJ1-1; D gene: NA; clone size: NA; CDR3 protein: CAWNAHLRDTEAFF; CDR3 DNA: TGTGCCTGGAATGCCCACCTGAGGGACACTGAAGCTTTCTTT
V gene: TRBV9; J gene: TRBJ1-6; D gene: NA; clone size: NA; CDR3 protein: CASSVIGSSPLHF; CDR3 DNA: TGTGCCAGCAGCGTTATAGGGAGTTCACCCCTCCACTTT
V gene: TRBV12-3/TRBV12-4; J gene: TRBJ1-5; D gene: NA; clone size: NA; CDR3 protein: CASKSRRDQPQHF; CDR3 DNA: TGTGCCAGCAAATCACGCCGGGATCAGCCCCAGCATTTT
V gene: TRBV11-2; J gene: TRBJ2-1; D gene: TRBD1; clone size: NA; CDR3 protein: CASSSDRGPHSYNEQFF; CDR3 DNA: TGTGCCAGCAGCTCAGACAGGGGGCCCCACTCCTACAATGAGCAGTTCTTC
V gene: TRBV11-3; J gene: TRBJ1-4; D gene: NA; clone size: NA; CDR3 protein: CASSLRTAANEKLFF; CDR3 DNA: TGTGCCAGCAGCTTAAGGACAGCTGCTAATGAAAAACTGTTTTTT
V gene: TRBV11-1; J gene: TRBJ2-1; D gene: TRBD2; clone size: few; CDR3 protein: CASSSRRENEQFF; CDR3 DNA: TGTGCCAGCAGTTCTAGGCGGGAGAATGAGCAGTTCTTC
V gene: TRBV7-2; J gene: TRBJ2-6; D gene: TRBD2; clone size: NA; CDR3 protein: CASVRTGGISGANVLTF; CDR3 DNA: TGTGCCAGCGTACGGACGGGAGGGATCTCTGGGGCCAACGTCCTGACTTTC
V gene: TRBV10-3; J gene: TRBJ1-1; D gene: NA; clone size: few; CDR3 protein: CAISARPGEGNTEAFF; CDR3 DNA: TGTGCCATCAGTGCTCGGCCGGGCGAGGGCAACACTGAAGCTTTCTTT
V gene: TRBV28; J gene: TRBJ1-5; D gene: TRBD1; clone size: NA; CDR3 protein: CASSLLQGAKQPQHF; CDR3 DNA: TGTGCCAGCAGTTTATTACAGGGGGCCAAGCAGCCCCAGCATTTT
V gene: TRBV28; J gene: TRBJ1-4; D gene: TRBD1; clone size: once; CDR3 protein: CASSLGDRNEKLFF; CDR3 DNA: TGTGCCAGCAGTTTAGGGGACAGAAATGAAAAACTGTTTTTT
V gene: TRBV4-3; J gene: TRBJ2-5; D gene: TRBD1; clone size: once; CDR3 protein: CASSSHRGETQYF; CDR3 DNA: TGCGCCAGCAGCTCTCACAGGGGAGAGACCCAGTACTTC
V gene: TRBV9; J gene: TRBJ1-3; D gene: NA; clone size: NA; CDR3 protein: CASSVLSSGNTIYF; CDR3 DNA: TGTGCCAGCAGCGTCTTGAGCTCTGGAAACACCATATATTTT